The 25 T cell receptor beta chains below were found in one sample sequenced in a study of identical twins. TCRdb re-analysed the 5' RACE reads in MiXCR, keeping a single row per CDR3 protein. The sample has 400,000 to 550,000 distinct CDR3 sequences, roughly a fifth seen once. The data were also submitted as part of a second study, on T cells expressing NK-cell markers.

Sequenced sample: CD4+ T cells sorted from blood. Source of these receptors: a woman aged 18-29 years in good health.

Details on this clonotype: An end of the junction does not agree with germline; a read error may underlie this. CDR3 sequence reads: CTSGLVALPGTGKYEQYF. In DNA form, the CDR3 reads TGTACTAGTGGTTTGGTAGCTCTTCCCGGGACTGGAAAATACGAGCAGTACTTC. The gene calls are TRBV12-5 and TRBJ2-7, with TRBD2 as a possible D gene (6 bases). Germline V CDR1 and CDR2: LGHNT, FRNRAP. The CDR3 is 18 amino acids.

This clonotype was seen a few times. DNA of the CDR3: TGCGCCAGCAGTCCAACATGGACAGGGGGTGACGAGCAGTACTTC. As protein: CASSPTWTGGDEQYF. The V gene is TRBV10-1, the J gene TRBJ2-7, with 10 bases identical to TRBD1. The CDR3 totals 15 residues. CDR1 and CDR2 (germline): WNHNN, SYGVQD (reference sequence). V lost 5 bases, J lost 5 bases, and 9 bases stayed unmatched.

The V call is TRBV29-1, the J call TRBJ2-2, with D uncertain. The CDR3 runs to 14 residues. Deletions cut 7 bases from V and 2 bases from J, with 14 bases between. CDR1 and CDR2 (germline): SQVTM, ANQGSEA. The CDR3 region is CSATTAVNTGELFF. CDR3 sequence (DNA): TGCAGCGCCACTACAGCCGTTAACACCGGGGAGCTGTTTTTT.

In its sample, this clonotype was seen a few times. The gene calls are TRBV29-1 and TRBJ2-7; no clear D gene. Trimming pared 6 bases from V and 2 bases from J, leaving 8 bases between. Germline values: CDR1 SQVTM, CDR2 ANQGSEA. The CDR3 has 11 amino acids. The CDR3 protein is CSVSDTYEQYF. In DNA form, the CDR3 reads TGCAGCGTCTCAGACACCTACGAGCAGTACTTC.

This clonotype was recorded at least ten times. V gene TRBV7-2 combines with J gene TRBJ2-3; 12 nucleotides match TRBD2. J gave up 0 bases and V 8 bases, and 0 bases lay outside the gene matches. Germline assignment: CDR1 SGHTA and CDR2 FQGNSA. This CDR3 is 14 amino acids long. DNA of the CDR3: TGTGCCAGCGGGACTAGCGGGAGCACAGATACGCAGTATTTT. This sequence encodes CASGTSGSTDTQYF.

The CDR3 nucleotides read TGTGCCAGCAGGAGCGATGGGGGAGAGACCCAGTACTTC. It specifies CASRSDGGETQYF. The chain is built from TRBV6-1 and TRBJ2-5; the D gene could be TRBD1 or TRBD2 (5 bases each). V lost 6 bases and J lost 4, with 12 bases in between. Germline V gene data show CDR1 as MNHNS and CDR2 as SASEGT. CDR3 length: 13 amino acids.

V and J are TRBV29-1 and TRBJ1-4; 9 bases line up with TRBD1. The CDR3 loop spans 14 amino acids. V was clipped by 5 bases and J by 7 bases; unmatched bases: 8. Germline V gene lookup returns CDR1 SQVTM and CDR2 ANQGSEA. The CDR3 nucleotides read TGCAGCGTTACAACAGGGGGCGGGAGTGAAAAACTGTTTTTT. Translation: CSVTTGGGSEKLFF.

This clonotype turned up a few times. The rearrangement joins TRBV5-1 to TRBJ2-4; D assignment may be TRBD1 or TRBD2 (5 bases each). Trimming stripped 3 bases from V and 8 bases from J, with 15 bases between. There are 14 residues in the CDR3. In germline, CDR1 is SGHRS, CDR2 YFSETQ. The CDR3 DNA is TGCGCCAGCAGCTCGGACGGGGCGAGGGACATTCAGTACTTC. It codes for CASSSDGARDIQYF.

This sequence joins TRBV20-1 and TRBJ2-1; D uncertain. CDR1 is DFQATT and CDR2 is SNEGSKA in the germline V gene (reference sequence). Trimming took off 3 bases at V and 0 bases at J, with 12 bases between the two ends. The CDR3 is made up of 15 amino acids. CDR3 sequence reads: CSASSPSSSYNEQFF. The CDR3 DNA follows: TGCAGTGCTAGCTCACCCTCATCCTCCTACAATGAGCAGTTCTTC.

V usage is TRBV12-3 or TRBV12-4 and J usage is TRBJ1-6; a possible D gene is TRBD1 (5 bases). The CDR3 contains 17 residues. V lost 6 bases and J lost 0, with 15 bases in between. The CDR3 region is CASSPGRLSSYNSPLHF. Here the CDR3 DNA reads TGTGCCAGCAGCCCGGGACGTCTAAGCTCCTATAATTCACCCCTCCACTTT.

This clonotype has more than one count but fewer than ten. This sequence joins TRBV11-2 and TRBJ2-7; D uncertain. CDR3 length: 12 amino acids. Trimming pared 5 bases from V and 6 bases from J, leaving 11 bases between. CDR1 is SGHAT, CDR2 FQNNGV, per germline. The DNA of the CDR3 is TGTGCCAGCAGCCATGACACTTTCGAGCAGTACTTC. Protein product: CASSHDTFEQYF. The full variable domain, its missing parts supplied by reference TRBV11-2 and TRBJ2-7, is EAGVAQSPRYKIIEKRQSVAFWCNPISGHATLYWYQQILGQGPKLLIQFQNNGVVDDSQLPKDRFSAERLKGVDSTLKIQPAKLEDSAVYLCASSHDTFEQYFGPGTRLTVT.

The chain carries TRBV7-8 and TRBJ2-1; D is unclear. CDR1 and CDR2 from the germline V gene are SGHVS and FQNEAQ. CDR3 length: 11 residues. The V end was cut by 5 bases, the J end by 15 bases, with 14 bases between. This CDR3 reads CASSAGPRPFF. In DNA, the CDR3 is TGTGCCAGCAGCGCCGGCCCCAGACCGTTCTTC.

The chain combines TRBV10-1 with TRBJ2-1; 10 positions agree with TRBD2. V shed 6 bases, J shed 0 bases, and the junction held 8 bases outside the gene matches. The CDR3 consists of 17 residues. CDR1 and CDR2 (germline): WNHNN, SYGVQD (reference sequence). As DNA, the CDR3 is TGCGCCAGCAGCTCCAGCGGGGGGGAAACCTCCTACAATGAGCAGTTCTTC. Translated: CASSSSGGETSYNEQFF.

This clonotype was picked up a small number of times. The gene calls are TRBV9 and TRBJ2-7; D unclear. CDR3 length: 15 amino acids. From germline, CDR1 is SGDLS and CDR2 YYNGEE. Trimming took 3 bases from V and 5 from J, leaving 18 bases between them. The CDR3 nucleotides are TGTGCCAGCAGCGCCGACCTCAACGGCGGCCACGAGCAGTACTTC. Residues: CASSADLNGGHEQYF.

This clonotype was observed a few times. This rearrangement joins TRBV20-1 to TRBJ1-1; 8 nucleotides line up with TRBD1. Germline CDR1 and CDR2: DFQATT and SNEGSKA (reference sequence). The CDR3 length is 14 residues. V shed 5 bases and J 7 bases; nucleotides not matched to a gene: 12. CDR3 amino acids: CSARQTGGTIEAFF. CDR3 coding DNA: TGCAGTGCTCGGCAAACAGGGGGTACGATTGAAGCTTTCTTT.

This clonotype was observed a few times. V and J are TRBV12-5 and TRBJ2-1, with TRBD2 as a possible D gene (5 bases). V lost 6 bases to trimming and J lost 8 bases, with 8 bases between them. This CDR3 has 11 residues. Germline V gene sequence: CDR1 LGHNT, CDR2 FRNRAP. The CDR3 is CASGPGDEQFF. The CDR3 DNA reads as TGTGCTAGTGGCCCCGGGGATGAGCAGTTCTTC.

V is TRBV20-1 and J is TRBJ2-2; 9 bases fit TRBD1. The CDR3 runs 14 residues. J lost 3 bases, V lost 5 bases, and 4 bases had no gene match. CDR1 is DFQATT, CDR2 SNEGSKA, per germline (reference sequence). CDR3: CSAWRDRDTGELFF. CDR3 nucleotides: TGCAGTGCTTGGCGGGACAGGGACACCGGGGAGCTGTTTTTT.

The chain employs TRBV2 and TRBJ1-1; 10 bases are a match to TRBD1. Germline V lookup: CDR1 SNHLY, CDR2 FYNNEI. After removal of 8 bases from V and 7 bases from J, the junction contained 7 bases not matched to a gene. This CDR3 spans 13 amino acids. The CDR3 region is CASGDRGQGEAFF. The CDR3 DNA reads TGTGCCAGCGGAGACAGGGGGCAGGGTGAAGCTTTCTTT.

This clonotype was detected only a few times. V usage is TRBV5-1 and J usage is TRBJ2-7; TRBD2 matches at 10 bases. In germline, CDR1 is SGHRS, CDR2 YFSETQ. V dropped 0 bases and J dropped 2; count of bases not matched to a gene: 5. The CDR3 covers 16 residues. The CDR3 bases are TGCGCCAGCAGCTTGGTGGCTAGCGGGGGAACCTACGAGCAGTACTTC. It codes for CASSLVASGGTYEQYF.

V usage is TRBV7-2 and J usage is TRBJ1-1, with unresolved D. CDR1 SGHTA and CDR2 FQGNSA come from the germline V gene. V was cut by 2 bases and J by 4 bases, with 14 bases left in between. There are 15 residues in the CDR3. CDR3 nucleotides: TGTGCCAGCAGCTTATTCTCACGAGCGAGCACTGAAGCTTTCTTT. It codes for CASSLFSRASTEAFF.

The rearrangement links TRBV15 to TRBJ2-3; D is uncertain. With 1 base removed from V and 6 bases from J, the gap between germline ends came to 8 bases. This CDR3 has 13 residues. The V gene's germline CDR1 is LNHNV and CDR2 YYDKDF (reference sequence). CDR3 amino acids: CATSRGSVDTQYF. In nucleotides, the CDR3 is TGTGCCACCAGCAGAGGGAGCGTGGATACGCAGTATTTT.

The chain uses TRBV5-6 and TRBJ1-5, with a tentative D call TRBD1 (5 bases). The V gene lost 5 bases and the J gene lost 0 bases, with 12 bases spanning the gap. The CDR3 runs 15 residues. Germline V gene sequence: CDR1 SGHDT, CDR2 YYEEEE. CDR3 bases: TGTGCCAGCAGTGAGACAGACTATAGCAATCAGCCCCAGCATTTT. Translating it yields CASSETDYSNQPQHF.

The chain combines TRBV9 with TRBJ2-1; TRBD2 agrees at 12 bases. CDR3 size: 16 residues. Germline CDR1 reads SGDLS; CDR2 reads YYNGEE. With 2 bases clipped from V and 8 bases from J, the junction kept 8 bases outside the gene matches. Written as DNA, the CDR3 is TGTGCCAGCAGCGTGCTAGCGGGAGGGCCGCTTGATGAGCAGTTCTTC. Its protein is CASSVLAGGPLDEQFF.

About this clonotype itself: A much larger clone lies a single base off, so this may be a read error. The rearrangement links TRBV29-1 to TRBJ2-1; 7 bases map to TRBD1. This CDR3 has 13 amino acids. CDR1 and CDR2 (germline): SQVTM, ANQGSEA. The CDR3 sequence: CGFGTAITGEQFF. CDR3 bases: TGCGGCTTCGGGACAGCGATTACTGGTGAGCAGTTCTTC.

This clonotype was counted only a few times. This rearrangement joins TRBV20-1 to TRBJ2-1; a weak D match, TRBD1 (8 bases). This CDR3 spans 16 amino acids. Germline V gene data show CDR1 as DFQATT and CDR2 as SNEGSKA (reference sequence). V lost 2 bases to trimming and J lost 0 bases, with 14 bases between them. CDR3 in amino acids: CSARTHRGGSYNEQFF. CDR3 nucleotides: TGCAGTGCTAGAACTCACAGGGGGGGCTCCTACAATGAGCAGTTCTTC.